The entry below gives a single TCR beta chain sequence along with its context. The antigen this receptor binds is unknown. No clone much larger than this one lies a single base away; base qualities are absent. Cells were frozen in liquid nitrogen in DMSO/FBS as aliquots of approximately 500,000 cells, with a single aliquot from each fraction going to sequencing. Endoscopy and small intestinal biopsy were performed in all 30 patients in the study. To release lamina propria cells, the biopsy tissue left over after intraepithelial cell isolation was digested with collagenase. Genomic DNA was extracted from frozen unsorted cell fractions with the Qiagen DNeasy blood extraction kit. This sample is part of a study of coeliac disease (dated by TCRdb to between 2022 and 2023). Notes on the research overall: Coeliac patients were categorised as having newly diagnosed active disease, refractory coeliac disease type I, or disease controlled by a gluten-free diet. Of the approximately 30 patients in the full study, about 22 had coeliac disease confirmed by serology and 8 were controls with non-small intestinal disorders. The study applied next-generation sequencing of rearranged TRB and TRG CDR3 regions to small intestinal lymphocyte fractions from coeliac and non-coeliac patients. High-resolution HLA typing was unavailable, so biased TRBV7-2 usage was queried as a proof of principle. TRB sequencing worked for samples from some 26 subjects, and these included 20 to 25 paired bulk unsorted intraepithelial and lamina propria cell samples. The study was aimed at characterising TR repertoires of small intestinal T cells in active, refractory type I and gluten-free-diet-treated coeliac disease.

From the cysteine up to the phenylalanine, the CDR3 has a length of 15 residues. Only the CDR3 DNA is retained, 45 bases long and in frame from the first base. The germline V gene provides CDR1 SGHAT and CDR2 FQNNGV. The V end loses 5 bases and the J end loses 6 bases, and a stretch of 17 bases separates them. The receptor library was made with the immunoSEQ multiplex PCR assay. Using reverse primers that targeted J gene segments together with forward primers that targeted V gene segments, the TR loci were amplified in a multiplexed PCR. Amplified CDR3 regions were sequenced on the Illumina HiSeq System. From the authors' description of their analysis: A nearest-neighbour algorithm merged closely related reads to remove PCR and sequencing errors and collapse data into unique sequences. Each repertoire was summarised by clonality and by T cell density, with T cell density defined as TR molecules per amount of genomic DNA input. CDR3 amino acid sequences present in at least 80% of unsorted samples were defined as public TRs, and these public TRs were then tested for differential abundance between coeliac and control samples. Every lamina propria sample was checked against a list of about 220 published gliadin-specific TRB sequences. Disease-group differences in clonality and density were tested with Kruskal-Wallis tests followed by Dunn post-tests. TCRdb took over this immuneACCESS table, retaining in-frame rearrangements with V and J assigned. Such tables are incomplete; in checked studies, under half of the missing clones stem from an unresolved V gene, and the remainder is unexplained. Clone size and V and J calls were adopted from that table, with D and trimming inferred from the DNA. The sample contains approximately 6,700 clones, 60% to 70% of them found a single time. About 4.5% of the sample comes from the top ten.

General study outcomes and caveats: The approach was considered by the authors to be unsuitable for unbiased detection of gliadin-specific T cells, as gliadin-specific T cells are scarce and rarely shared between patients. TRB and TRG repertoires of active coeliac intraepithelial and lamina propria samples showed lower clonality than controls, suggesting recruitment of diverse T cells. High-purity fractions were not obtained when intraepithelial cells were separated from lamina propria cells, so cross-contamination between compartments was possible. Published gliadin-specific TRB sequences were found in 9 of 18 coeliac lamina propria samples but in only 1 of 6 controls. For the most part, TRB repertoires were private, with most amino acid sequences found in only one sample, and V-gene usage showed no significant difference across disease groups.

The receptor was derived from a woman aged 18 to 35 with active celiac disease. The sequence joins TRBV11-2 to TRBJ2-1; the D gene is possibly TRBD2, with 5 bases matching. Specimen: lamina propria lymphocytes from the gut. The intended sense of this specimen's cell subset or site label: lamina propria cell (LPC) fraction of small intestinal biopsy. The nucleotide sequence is TGTGCCAGCAGCCTGCCGGTGGACTCGTTCAATGAGCAGTTCTTC. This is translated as CASSLPVDSFNEQFF.